Following are 2 T cell receptor beta chains from one sample sequenced in a study of PD-L1 blockade in urothelial cancer. Using immunoSEQ multiplex PCR, the repertoire was profiled, and TCRdb retains in-frame clones only, with some absent. The repertoire holds roughly 48,000 clones, with under 90% as singletons. Specimen: PBMCs, collected around atezolizumab (anti-PD-L1) treatment. The receptors come from a man aged 35 to 55 with urothelial cancer.

The V and J genes are TRBV6-4 and TRBJ2-7, with D possibly matching TRBD2 (7 bases). V lost 0 bases and J lost 3, with 12 bases in between. From germline, CDR1 is MRHNA and CDR2 SNTAGT. This CDR3 has 15 amino acids. The CDR3 nucleotides are TGTGCCAGCAGTGACTCAAGGGGGGGCTACTACGAGCAGTACTTC. This gives the protein CASSDSRGGYYEQYF.

V is TRBV28 and J is TRBJ2-3, with D possibly being TRBD1 (6 bases). CDR3 length: 15 residues. V was clipped by 7 bases and J by 1 base, with 15 bases between them. Looked up from germline, CDR1 is MDHEN and CDR2 is SYDVKM. The CDR3 region is CASTTGFLGTDTQYF. CDR3 bases: TGTGCCAGCACAACAGGGTTTCTTGGCACAGATACGCAGTATTTT.